This entry is about one T cell receptor (beta chain). Germline values: CDR1 SGHRS, CDR2 YFSETQ. With 5 bases clipped from V and 11 bases from J, the junction kept 15 bases outside the gene matches. There are 14 residues in the CDR3. This entry belongs to a study of blood T cell repertoires in COVID-19. In the study overall: Samples came from the United States, Italy and Spain, spanning acute and convalescent COVID-19. T cells, B-cell-depleted T cells, or PBMCs provided the cDNA or gDNA that served as material.

Study processing details: Reference gene primer amplification gave estimated nucleated cell counts. Clones were read by immunoSEQ multiplex PCR, and TCRdb kept only the in-frame ones, dropping some. V, J and clone size derive from that table, while D and trimming were established from the DNA sequence. The sample carries tens of thousands of clones, approximately 90% recorded once. The clonotype was recovered from a woman at least 80 years old with active COVID-19. V and J are TRBV5-1 and TRBJ1-1; TRBD1 matches 7 bases. The sequenced material came from peripheral blood. In DNA, the CDR3 is TGCGCCAGCAGGCCTGTTGGTTCCCCCAGGGGGGCTTTCTTT. It specifies CASRPVGSPRGAFF.